The T cell receptor (beta chain) under discussion was sequenced for a study of shared clonotypes between healthy human individuals. Overall study findings and caveats: Sorted-subset samples were not fully sequenced, rarefaction indicated. Naive CD4 clonotype sharing across a few donors was about 5%. Only blood was sampled, and tissue TCR repertoires likely differ from blood ones.

Only one count was recorded for this clone. Antigen specificity is unknown. Per the authors' pipeline: With immunoSEQ giving junction-only sequences and no quality scores, filtering differed. Assay: immunoSEQ multiplex PCR; the TCRdb copy retains only in-frame clones and omits some. The V and J calls and clone size are taken from that table; D and trimming were inferred from the DNA. The data contain about 1.5 million clones, roughly 95% of them singletons. The germline CDR1 and CDR2 sequences are LGHNT and FRNRAP. V dropped 2 bases and J dropped 10; count of bases not matched to a gene: 6. CDR3 length: 13 amino acids.

The chain combines TRBV12-5 with TRBJ2-3; 7 positions agree with TRBD1. Sequencing input: naive CD4+ T cells sorted from blood. The subset was: CD45RA+ positively selected. This TCR was recovered from a man aged 30-40 years in good health. The CDR3 nucleotides read TGTGCTAGTGGTTTGTCCTCTACAGGGGCGCAGTATTTT. It yields the protein CASGLSSTGAQYF.